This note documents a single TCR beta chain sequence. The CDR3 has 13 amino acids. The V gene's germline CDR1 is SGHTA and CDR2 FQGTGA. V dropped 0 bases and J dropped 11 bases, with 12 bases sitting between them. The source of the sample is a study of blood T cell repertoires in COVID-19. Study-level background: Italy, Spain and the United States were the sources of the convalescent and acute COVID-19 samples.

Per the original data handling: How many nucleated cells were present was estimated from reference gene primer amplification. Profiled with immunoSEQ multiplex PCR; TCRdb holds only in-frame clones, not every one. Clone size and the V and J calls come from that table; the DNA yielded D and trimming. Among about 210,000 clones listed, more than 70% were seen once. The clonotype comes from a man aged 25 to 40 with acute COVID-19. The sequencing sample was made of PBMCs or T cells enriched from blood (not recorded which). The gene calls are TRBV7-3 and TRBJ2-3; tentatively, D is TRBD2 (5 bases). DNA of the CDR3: TGTGCCAGCAGCTTAACGGGAGCGGTGGGGCAGTATTTT. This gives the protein CASSLTGAVGQYF.